The T cell receptor beta chain under discussion was sequenced for a study of T-cell memory formation after mild COVID-19. As for the study in general: Largely, the TCR clusters proved donor specific.

Per germline, CDR1 MDHEN and CDR2 SYDVKM. This CDR3 comprises 14 residues. V lost 5 bases and J lost 2, with 12 bases in between. General study findings and limits: CD8+ contracting clones occupied EMRA, while CD4+ ones occupied mainly CM and EM.

The 5'RACE method, run with constant-segment primers, produced TCR alpha and TCR beta cDNA libraries (carrying sample barcodes and UMIs). TCRdb reprocessed the 5' RACE reads via MiXCR and lists one record per CDR3 protein. The sample consists of roughly 170,000 distinct CDR3 sequences, 15% to 20% of them appearing once. This clonotype has a handful of counts. Its target is unknown. The sequence derives from a man younger than 30 who had mild COVID-19 (a few samples of this study predate the infection). Cell type and time point are not known. This rearrangement joins TRBV28 to TRBJ2-5, with unresolved D. Sequencing used PBMCs or a T cell subset sorted from them (not recorded which). CDR3 region: CASSQAASQETQYF. In DNA, the CDR3 is TGTGCCAGCAGTCAGGCGGCCTCTCAAGAGACCCAGTACTTC. The full variable domain, rest sourced from reference TRBV28 and TRBJ2-5, is DVKVTQSSRYLVKRTGEKVFLECVQDMDHENMFWYRQDPGLGLRLIYFSYDVKMKEKGDIPEGYSVSREKKERFSLILESASTNQTSMYLCASSQAASQETQYFGPGTRLLVL.